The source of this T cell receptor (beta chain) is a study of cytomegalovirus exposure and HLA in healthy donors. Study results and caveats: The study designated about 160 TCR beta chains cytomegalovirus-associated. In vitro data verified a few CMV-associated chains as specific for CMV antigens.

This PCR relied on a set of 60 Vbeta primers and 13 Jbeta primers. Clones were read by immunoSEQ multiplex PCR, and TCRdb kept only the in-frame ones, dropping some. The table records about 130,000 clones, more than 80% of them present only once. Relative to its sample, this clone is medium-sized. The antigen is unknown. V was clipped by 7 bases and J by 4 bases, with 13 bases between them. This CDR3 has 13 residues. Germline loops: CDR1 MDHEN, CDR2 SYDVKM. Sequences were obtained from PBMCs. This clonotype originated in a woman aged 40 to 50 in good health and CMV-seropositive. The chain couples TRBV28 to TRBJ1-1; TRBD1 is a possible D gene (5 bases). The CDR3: CASIQQEGTEAFF. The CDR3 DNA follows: TGTGCCAGCATTCAACAGGAGGGCACTGAAGCTTTCTTT. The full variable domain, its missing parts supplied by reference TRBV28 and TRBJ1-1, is DVKVTQSSRYLVKRTGEKVFLECVQDMDHENMFWYRQDPGLGLRLIYFSYDVKMKEKGDIPEGYSVSREKKERFSLILESASTNQTSMYLCASIQQEGTEAFFGQGTRLTVV.